Listed below are T cell receptor beta chains from one sample, sequenced in a study of T cell responses to AZD1222 COVID-19 vaccine. This table comes from immunoSEQ multiplex PCR, and its TCRdb copy is limited to in-frame clones, with some not included. The data show about 150,000 clones, over 90% seen once. Sequencing used peripheral blood, obtained on day 0 of AZD1222 vaccination. These receptors originate from an adult in good health. The CDR3 runs from the conserved cysteine through the conserved F or W. D genes are given only for firm matches. A row's size may be missing; if present it is once, few, many or a size class.

TRBD2,TRBV2,TRBJ2-1,NA,CASRPQLAGGNEQFF,TGTGCCAGCAGGCCCCAACTAGCGGGAGGCAATGAGCAGTTCTTC
NA,TRBV5-8,TRBJ1-1,few,CASSLRAPVEAFF,TGTGCCAGCAGCTTGAGGGCACCCGTGGAAGCTTTCTTT
NA,TRBV4-2,TRBJ2-2,NA,CASSPHSTARVGEHRELFF,TGTGCCAGCAGCCCACATTCGACGGCTAGAGTTGGGGAACACCGGGAGCTGTTTTTT
TRBD2,TRBV19,TRBJ2-7,once,CASSIDLAGGDEQYF,TGTGCCAGTAGTATAGATCTAGCGGGAGGTGACGAGCAGTACTTC
NA,TRBV2,TRBJ1-2,NA,CASSIGVRVYGYTF,TGTGCCAGCAGTATCGGGGTACGGGTCTATGGCTACACCTTC
NA,TRBV6-4,TRBJ2-3,NA,CASSERSSADTQYF,TGTGCCAGCAGTGAACGGTCCTCCGCAGATACGCAGTATTTT
TRBD1,TRBV19,TRBJ2-2,NA,CASSTRDSYNTGELFF,TGTGCCAGTAGTACCCGGGACAGCTATAACACCGGGGAGCTGTTTTTT
NA,TRBV28,TRBJ2-7,NA,CASIPIQGRVYEQYF,TGTGCCAGCATCCCTATCCAGGGGCGAGTGTACGAGCAGTACTTC
NA,TRBV7-6,TRBJ1-6,once,CASSSAPQYHSPLHF,TGTGCCAGCAGTTCAGCTCCGCAGTACCATTCACCCCTCCACTTT
NA,TRBV7-8,TRBJ1-3,NA,CASSSASSGNTIYF,TGTGCCAGCAGCTCAGCCAGCTCTGGAAACACCATATATTTT
NA,TRBV29-1,TRBJ2-7,NA,CSAGRIYEQYF,TGCAGCGCTGGACGGATCTACGAGCAGTACTTC
TRBD1,TRBV6-1,TRBJ2-7,NA,CASSEGNLGDRGSEQYF,TGTGCCAGCAGTGAAGGGAATTTAGGAGACAGGGGTAGCGAGCAGTACTTC
TRBD1,TRBV27,TRBJ2-3,NA,CASSSAEGAGTDTQYF,TGTGCCAGCAGCTCTGCCGAGGGGGCGGGCACAGATACGCAGTATTTT
NA,TRBV6-1,TRBJ2-3,few,CASSERARDTQYF,TGTGCCAGCAGTGAACGGGCTCGGGATACGCAGTATTTT
TRBD1,TRBV7-2,TRBJ1-1,NA,CASSSGQRVGSEAFF,TGTGCCAGCAGCTCGGGACAGAGGGTGGGGTCTGAAGCTTTCTTT
NA,TRBV7-2,TRBJ2-7,NA,CASSLGRRGYEQYF,TGTGCCAGCAGCTTGGGGCGGAGGGGGTACGAGCAGTACTTC
TRBD2,TRBV3-1/TRBV3-2,TRBJ2-7,NA,CASSQEKRGVGYEQYF,TGTGCCAGCAGCCAAGAGAAGCGGGGAGTCGGCTACGAGCAGTACTTC
NA,TRBV18,TRBJ2-1,once,CASSPSERDNEQFF,TGTGCCAGCTCACCATCGGAGAGGGACAATGAGCAGTTCTTC
NA,TRBV7-2,TRBJ2-7,few,CASSLGLRTNSYEQYF,TGTGCCAGCAGCTTAGGATTACGGACAAATTCCTACGAGCAGTACTTC
NA,TRBV7-2,TRBJ1-1,NA,CASSLEKGEAFF,TGTGCCAGCAGCTTAGAAAAGGGAGAAGCTTTCTTT
TRBD1,TRBV28,TRBJ2-7,NA,CASSSTGTGSYEQYF,TGTGCCAGCAGTTCTACCGGGACAGGCTCCTACGAGCAGTACTTC
NA,TRBV9,TRBJ1-3,many,CASSAGGGNTIYF,TGTGCCAGCAGCGCTGGGGGCGGAAACACCATATATTTT
NA,TRBV9,TRBJ1-5,NA,CASSTHSNQPQHF,TGTGCCAGCAGCACACATAGCAATCAGCCCCAGCATTTT
TRBD2,TRBV7-8,TRBJ2-2,NA,CASSLRLAANTGELFF,TGTGCCAGCAGCTTACGACTAGCGGCGAACACCGGGGAGCTGTTTTTT
NA,TRBV10-2,TRBJ1-6,NA,CASRDTRSPLHF,TGCGCCAGCAGGGACACTAGGTCACCCCTCCACTTT
TRBD1,TRBV5-1,TRBJ1-2,NA,CASSSGGDGYTF,TGCGCCAGCAGCTCAGGGGGCGATGGCTACACCTTC
TRBD1,TRBV7-2,TRBJ1-3,NA,CASAKGATNSGNTIYF,TGTGCCAGCGCTAAGGGGGCGACAAACTCTGGAAACACCATATATTTT
NA,TRBV7-2,TRBJ1-6,NA,CASSATQVSPLHF,TGTGCCAGCAGCGCCACTCAGGTTTCACCCCTCCACTTT
TRBD1,TRBV3-1/TRBV3-2,TRBJ1-3,NA,CASSLGTAGNTIYF,TGTGCCAGCAGCCTTGGGACAGCTGGAAACACCATATATTTT
NA,TRBV27,TRBJ2-7,NA,CASSRSGQGGRYEQYF,TGTGCCAGCAGTCGTTCTGGACAGGGAGGGAGGTACGAGCAGTACTTC
TRBD1,TRBV7-6,TRBJ1-3,NA,CASSLGGTAANTIYF,TGTGCCAGCAGCTTAGGCGGGACAGCAGCAAACACCATATATTTT
NA,TRBV7-3,TRBJ1-3,once,CASSLQGSGNTIYF,TGTGCCAGCAGCTTACAAGGGAGCGGAAACACCATATATTTT
NA,TRBV7-2,TRBJ1-1,NA,CASSPVTGRNTEAFF,TGTGCCAGCAGCCCTGTGACAGGCAGGAACACTGAAGCTTTCTTT
TRBD1,TRBV7-3,TRBJ2-3,NA,CASSLMGTGTSDTQYF,TGTGCCAGCAGCTTAATGGGGACAGGGACGTCAGATACGCAGTATTTT
NA,TRBV6-5,TRBJ2-3,NA,CASSLQQGTDTQYF,TGTGCCAGCAGTCTACAACAAGGGACAGATACGCAGTATTTT
NA,TRBV10-3,TRBJ1-5,NA,CAISEGGGGASNQPQHF,TGTGCCATCAGTGAGGGCGGGGGGGGCGCGAGCAATCAGCCCCAGCATTTT
NA,TRBV5-6,TRBJ2-3,NA,CASSLGRKVDVGDTQYF,TGTGCCAGCAGCTTGGGGAGGAAGGTAGATGTAGGAGATACGCAGTATTTT
NA,TRBV4-2,TRBJ1-4,NA,CASSQDNSGATNEKLFF,TGTGCCAGCAGCCAAGATAATTCGGGGGCAACTAATGAAAAACTGTTTTTT
NA,TRBV10-3,TRBJ1-1,NA,CAISEGTVNTEAFF,TGTGCCATCAGCGAAGGGACTGTGAACACTGAAGCTTTCTTT
NA,TRBV7-3,TRBJ2-3,NA,CASSLSLGETDTQYF,TGTGCCAGCAGCTTAAGTCTAGGGGAGACAGATACGCAGTATTTT
NA,TRBV5-1,TRBJ1-2,NA,CASSPDGQGGYTF,TGCGCCAGCAGCCCGGACGGCCAAGGGGGCTACACCTTC
NA,TRBV10-3,TRBJ1-1,NA,CAISESTGTEAFF,TGTGCCATCAGTGAGTCGACGGGCACTGAAGCTTTCTTT
NA,TRBV5-6,TRBJ1-2,once,CASSLAGRFTNYGYTF,TGTGCCAGCAGCTTGGCGGGCAGGTTTACTAACTATGGCTACACCTTC
NA,TRBV2,TRBJ1-4,NA,CASSDQRRLGEKLFF,TGTGCCAGCAGTGACCAAAGGCGTTTGGGTGAAAAACTGTTTTTT
TRBD1,TRBV27,TRBJ1-2,NA,CASSLGPTGGYGYTF,TGTGCCAGCAGTTTGGGTCCGACAGGGGGCTATGGCTACACCTTC
NA,TRBV4-2,TRBJ1-4,NA,CASSTSIIGELFF,TGTGCCAGCAGCACTAGTATCATCGGGGAACTGTTTTTT